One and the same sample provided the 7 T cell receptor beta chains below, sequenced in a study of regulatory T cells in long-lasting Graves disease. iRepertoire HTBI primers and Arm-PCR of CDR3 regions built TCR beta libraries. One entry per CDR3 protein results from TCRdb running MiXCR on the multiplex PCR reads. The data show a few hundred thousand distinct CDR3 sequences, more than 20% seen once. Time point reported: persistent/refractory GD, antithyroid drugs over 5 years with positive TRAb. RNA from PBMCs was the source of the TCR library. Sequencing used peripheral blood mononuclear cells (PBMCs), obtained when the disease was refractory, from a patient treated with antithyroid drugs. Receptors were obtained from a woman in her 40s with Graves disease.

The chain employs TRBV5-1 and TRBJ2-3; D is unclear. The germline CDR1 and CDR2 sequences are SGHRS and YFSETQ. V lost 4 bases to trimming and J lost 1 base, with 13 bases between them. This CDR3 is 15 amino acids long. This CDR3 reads CASSVLSSGTDTQYF. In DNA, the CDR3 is TGCGCCAGCAGCGTCTTATCATCTGGCACAGATACGCAGTATTTT.

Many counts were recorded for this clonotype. The CDR3 region has the DNA TGTGCCAGCGGTCGGGGGGGGCCCAATCAGCCCCAGCATTTT. Amino acid sequence: CASGRGGPNQPQHF. The J gene is TRBJ1-5, the V gene TRBV12-3 or TRBV12-4, with TRBD1 as a possible D gene (6 bases). The CDR3 has 14 residues. V was pared by 8 bases and J by 3 bases, with 14 bases between.

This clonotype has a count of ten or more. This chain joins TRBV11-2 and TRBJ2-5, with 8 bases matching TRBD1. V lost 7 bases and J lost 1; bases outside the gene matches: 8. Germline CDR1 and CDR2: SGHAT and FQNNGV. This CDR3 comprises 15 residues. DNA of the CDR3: TGTGCCAGCACCGTTGACAGGGGACGCCAAGAGACCCAGTACTTC. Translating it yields CASTVDRGRQETQYF. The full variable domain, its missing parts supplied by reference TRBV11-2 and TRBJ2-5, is EAGVAQSPRYKIIEKRQSVAFWCNPISGHATLYWYQQILGQGPKLLIQFQNNGVVDDSQLPKDRFSAERLKGVDSTLKIQPAKLEDSAVYLCASTVDRGRQETQYFGPGTRLLVL.

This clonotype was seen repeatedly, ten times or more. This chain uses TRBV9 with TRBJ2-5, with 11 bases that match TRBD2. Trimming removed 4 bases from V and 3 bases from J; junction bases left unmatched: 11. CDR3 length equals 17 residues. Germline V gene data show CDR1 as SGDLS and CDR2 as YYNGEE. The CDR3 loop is CASSSDISGRAKETQYF. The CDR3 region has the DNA TGTGCCAGCAGCTCCGATATTAGCGGGAGGGCCAAAGAGACCCAGTACTTC.

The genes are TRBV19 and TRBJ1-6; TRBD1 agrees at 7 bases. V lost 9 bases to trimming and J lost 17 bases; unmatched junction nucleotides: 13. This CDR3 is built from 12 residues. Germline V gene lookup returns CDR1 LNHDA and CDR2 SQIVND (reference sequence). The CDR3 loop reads CASRDPGTAFHF. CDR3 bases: TGTGCCAGCCGAGACCCCGGGACAGCTTTCCACTTT.

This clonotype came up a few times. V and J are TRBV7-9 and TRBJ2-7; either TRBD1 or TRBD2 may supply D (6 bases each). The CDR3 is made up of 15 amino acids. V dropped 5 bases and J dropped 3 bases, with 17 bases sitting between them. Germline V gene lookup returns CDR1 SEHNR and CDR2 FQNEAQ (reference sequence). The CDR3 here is CASSPQSRGDYEQYF. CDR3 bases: TGTGCCAGCAGCCCTCAATCTAGGGGGGACTACGAGCAGTACTTC.

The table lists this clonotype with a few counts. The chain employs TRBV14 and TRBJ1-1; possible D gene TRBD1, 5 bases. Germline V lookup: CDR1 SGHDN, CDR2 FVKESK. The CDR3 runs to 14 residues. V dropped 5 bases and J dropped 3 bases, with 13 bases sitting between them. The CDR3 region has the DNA TGTGCCAGCAGCAAGAGGGTGGGGGACACTGAAGCTTTCTTT. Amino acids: CASSKRVGDTEAFF.